One sample yielded the 14 T cell receptor beta chains listed below, sequenced in a study of regulatory T cells in long-lasting Graves disease. Noted time point: persistent/refractory GD, antithyroid drugs over 5 years with positive TRAb. Making the TCR library involved RNA that had been extracted from PBMCs. Arm-PCR with iRepertoire HTBI primers amplified the CDR3 regions for these TCR beta libraries. TCRdb passed the multiplex PCR reads through MiXCR, listing each CDR3 protein once. The data hold 300,000 to 500,000 distinct CDR3 sequences, with roughly 20% observed a single time. Material: peripheral blood mononuclear cells (PBMCs), obtained when the disease was refractory, from a patient treated with antithyroid drugs. These receptors all come from a female donor with Graves disease.

This clonotype was seen at least ten times. J is TRBJ2-7 and V is TRBV12-3 or TRBV12-4; weak D call: TRBD1 (6 bases). Trimming removed 3 bases at V and 1 base at J, with 10 bases between. The length of the CDR3 is 14 residues. CDR3 amino acids: CASSFTGLSYEQYF. The CDR3 nucleotides read TGTGCCAGCAGTTTTACAGGGCTTTCCTACGAGCAGTACTTC.

This clonotype was observed at least ten times. This chain uses TRBV27 with TRBJ1-5, with unresolved D. Germline V gene sequence: CDR1 MNHEY, CDR2 SMNVEV (reference sequence). This CDR3 spans 17 amino acids. V was pared by 4 bases and J by 1 base, with 17 bases between. The CDR3 spells CASSSQRTLGSNQPQHF. The CDR3 DNA is TGTGCCAGCAGTTCGCAAAGGACCCTCGGGAGCAATCAGCCCCAGCATTTT.

The chain recombines TRBV5-6 with TRBJ1-2, with 10 nucleotides matching TRBD1. Per germline, CDR1 SGHDT and CDR2 YYEEEE. This CDR3 has 15 amino acids. J gave up 4 bases and V 0 bases, and 3 bases lay outside the gene matches. In DNA form, the CDR3 reads TGTGCCAGCAGCTTGGGAGGGACAGGGGTCTATGGCTACACCTTC. It encodes CASSLGGTGVYGYTF.

In this sample, this clonotype turned up a few times. This chain links TRBV12-3 or TRBV12-4 with TRBJ2-7; 11 bases are a match to TRBD2. The ends lost 4 bases at V and 1 base at J; junction bases unmatched: 6. This CDR3 region has 16 residues. CDR3 region: CASSYSGRARSYEQYF. DNA for the CDR3: TGTGCCAGCAGTTATAGCGGGAGGGCCCGGTCCTACGAGCAGTACTTC.

This sequence joins TRBV29-1 and TRBJ1-2, with TRBD1 identical over 7 bases. Looked up from germline, CDR1 is SQVTM and CDR2 is ANQGSEA. V shed 4 bases and J 4 bases; nucleotides not matched to a gene: 6. This CDR3 is built from 13 residues. The CDR3 coding sequence is TGCAGCGTTGCTATGGGGACAGCCTATGGCTACACCTTC. It encodes CSVAMGTAYGYTF.

This clonotype has ten or more counts. The chain is built from TRBV28 and TRBJ1-2; D gene ambiguous. Germline CDR1 and CDR2: MDHEN and SYDVKM. CDR3 length: 15 amino acids. Trimming removed 3 bases from V and 8 bases from J, with 19 bases in between. The CDR3 loop reads CASSFRIGLSLGYTF. CDR3 in DNA: TGTGCCAGCAGTTTTAGGATAGGACTCTCTTTGGGCTACACCTTC.

This clonotype was observed at least ten times. The V gene is TRBV5-1, the J gene TRBJ1-2; tentative D call: TRBD1 (5 bases). V lost 0 bases and J 2 bases, leaving 14 bases between the germline ends. There are 16 residues in the CDR3. The germline CDR1 and CDR2 sequences are SGHRS and YFSETQ. The CDR3 loop is CASSLGGSTVNYGYTF. In DNA form, the CDR3 reads TGCGCCAGCAGCTTGGGTGGGTCGACAGTGAACTATGGCTACACCTTC.

This chain joins TRBV12-3 or TRBV12-4 and TRBJ2-5; 13 nucleotides align to TRBD2. Trimming cost V 4 bases and J 5 bases; bases outside gene matches: 4. The CDR3 is 15 residues long. The CDR3 DNA reads TGTGCCAGCAGTTCACTAGCGGGAGGGCCGGAGACCCAGTACTTC. As protein: CASSSLAGGPETQYF.

The chain recombines TRBV19 with TRBJ2-2; D unclear. CDR3 length equals 14 residues. Germline CDR1 LNHDA, CDR2 SQIVND (reference sequence). V was pared by 3 bases and J by 3 bases, with 8 bases between. The CDR3 sequence: CASSILQHTGELFF. DNA for the CDR3: TGTGCCAGTAGTATTTTACAGCACACCGGGGAGCTGTTTTTT.

V gene TRBV7-2 combines with J gene TRBJ2-7, with D uncertain. The CDR3 runs to 12 residues. CDR1 and CDR2 from the germline V gene are SGHTA and FQGNSA. The V gene lost 5 bases and the J gene lost 3 bases, with 8 bases spanning the gap. The CDR3 is CASSIPFYEQYF. Here the CDR3 DNA reads TGTGCCAGCAGCATACCATTCTACGAGCAGTACTTC.

The sample holds many counts of this clonotype. The chain employs TRBV25-1 and TRBJ1-6; no clear D. The CDR3 consists of 13 residues. Trimming pared 3 bases from V and 10 bases from J, leaving 10 bases between. Germline V gives CDR1 MGHDK, CDR2 SYGVNS. The CDR3: CASSDRTSSPLHF. CDR3 nucleotide sequence: TGTGCCAGCAGTGATCGGACGAGCTCACCCCTCCACTTT.

The chain uses TRBV6-1 and TRBJ1-1; 7 nucleotides match TRBD1. This CDR3 is built from 14 residues. Germline V gene sequence: CDR1 MNHNS, CDR2 SASEGT. V was pared by 3 bases and J by 1 base, with 2 bases of the junction left unmatched. The CDR3 loop is CASSDRGRNTEAFF. CDR3 coding DNA: TGTGCCAGCAGTGACAGGGGGAGGAACACTGAAGCTTTCTTT.

This clonotype was found a few times. V usage is TRBV6-5 and J usage is TRBJ1-6; the D gene is possibly TRBD1 (6 bases). Trimming shortened V by 2 bases and J by 2 bases, and 16 bases separated the two germline ends. The CDR3 extends over 18 amino acids. Per germline, CDR1 MNHEY and CDR2 SVGAGI. The CDR3 reads CASSYRAKQGTYNSPLHF. Here the CDR3 DNA reads TGTGCCAGCAGTTACCGTGCTAAACAGGGAACCTATAATTCACCCCTCCACTTT.

This clonotype occurred a few times. The CDR3 reads CAISPTGPNTEAFF. The CDR3 DNA reads TGTGCCATCAGTCCGACAGGCCCGAACACTGAAGCTTTCTTT. The chain couples TRBV10-3 to TRBJ1-1, with D perhaps TRBD1 (6 bases). The germline CDR1 and CDR2 sequences are ENHRY and SYGVKD. CDR3 length equals 14 residues. Trimming left V 5 bases short and J 1 base short, with 11 bases between.